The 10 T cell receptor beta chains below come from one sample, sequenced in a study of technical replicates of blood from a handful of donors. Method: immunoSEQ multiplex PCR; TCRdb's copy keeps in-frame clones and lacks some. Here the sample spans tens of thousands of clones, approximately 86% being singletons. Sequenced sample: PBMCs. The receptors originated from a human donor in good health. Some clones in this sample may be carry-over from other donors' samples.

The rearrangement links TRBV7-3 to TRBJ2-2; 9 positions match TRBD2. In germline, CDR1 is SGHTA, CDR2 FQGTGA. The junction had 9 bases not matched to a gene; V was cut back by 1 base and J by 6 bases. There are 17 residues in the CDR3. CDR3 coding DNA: TGTGCCAGCAGCTTAATGCCTAGCGGGATCGCCTCCGGGGAGCTGTTTTTT. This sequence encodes CASSLMPSGIASGELFF.

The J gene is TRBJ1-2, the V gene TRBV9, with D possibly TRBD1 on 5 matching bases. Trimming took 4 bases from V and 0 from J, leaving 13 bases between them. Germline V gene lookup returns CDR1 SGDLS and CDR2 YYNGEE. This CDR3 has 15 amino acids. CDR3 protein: CASSPRRQPNYGYTF. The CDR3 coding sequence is TGTGCCAGCAGCCCCCGGCGACAGCCTAACTATGGCTACACCTTC.

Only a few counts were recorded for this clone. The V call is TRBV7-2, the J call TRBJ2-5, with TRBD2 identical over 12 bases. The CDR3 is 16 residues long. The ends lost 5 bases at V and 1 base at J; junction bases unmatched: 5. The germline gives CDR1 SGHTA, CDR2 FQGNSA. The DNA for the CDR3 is TGTGCCAGCAGCACCAGGACTAGCGGGGTCCAAGAGACCCAGTACTTC. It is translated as CASSTRTSGVQETQYF.

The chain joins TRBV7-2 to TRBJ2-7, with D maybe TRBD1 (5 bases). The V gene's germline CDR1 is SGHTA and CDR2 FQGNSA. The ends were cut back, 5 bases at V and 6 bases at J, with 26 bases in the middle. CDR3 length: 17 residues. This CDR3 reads CASSGYPPGRVSGEQYF. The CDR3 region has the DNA TGTGCCAGCAGCGGCTATCCCCCCGGCAGGGTCTCTGGCGAGCAGTACTTC.

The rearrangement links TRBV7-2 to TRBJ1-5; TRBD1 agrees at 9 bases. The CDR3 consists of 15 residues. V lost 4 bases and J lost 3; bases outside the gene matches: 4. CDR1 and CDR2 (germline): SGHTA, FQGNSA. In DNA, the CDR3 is TGTGCCAGCAGCTCCGGGACAGGGTTCAATCAGCCCCAGCATTTT. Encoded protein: CASSSGTGFNQPQHF.

The CDR3 region has the DNA TGTGCCAGTAGTCTTGGCGGAGGTTTTTCACCCCTCCACTTT. Protein sequence: CASSLGGGFSPLHF. The V and J genes are TRBV19 and TRBJ1-6; D not certain. The germline V gene encodes CDR1 LNHDA and CDR2 SQIVND (reference sequence). CDR3 size: 14 residues. The germline V and J ends were trimmed by 5 bases and 9 bases, with 14 bases remaining between them.

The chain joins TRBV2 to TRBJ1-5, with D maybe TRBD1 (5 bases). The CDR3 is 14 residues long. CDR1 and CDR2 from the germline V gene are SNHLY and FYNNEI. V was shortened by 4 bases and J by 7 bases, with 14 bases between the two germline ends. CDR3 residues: CASSVEGSKQPQHF. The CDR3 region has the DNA TGTGCCAGCAGTGTGGAGGGGAGTAAGCAGCCCCAGCATTTT.

The CDR3 DNA is TGTGCCAGCAGCTCGACAGGGGTTGCTGAGCAGTTCTTC. It translates to CASSSTGVAEQFF. The V call is TRBV7-7, the J call TRBJ2-1; 8 bases fit TRBD1. Germline V gene data show CDR1 as SSHAT and CDR2 as FNYEAQ (reference sequence). The CDR3 is made up of 13 amino acids. Losses at the gene ends were 4 bases for V and 9 bases for J; bases not matched to a gene: 5.

As DNA, the CDR3 is TGTGCCAGCAAAAACAGGGAGTCGTCAGAAAAACTGTTTTTT. Residues: CASKNRESSEKLFF. The rearrangement links TRBV2 to TRBJ1-4; perhaps TRBD1 as D (6 bases). The CDR3 sequence is 14 residues long. V was trimmed by 7 bases and J by 8 bases, leaving 17 bases between them. Germline V gene lookup returns CDR1 SNHLY and CDR2 FYNNEI.

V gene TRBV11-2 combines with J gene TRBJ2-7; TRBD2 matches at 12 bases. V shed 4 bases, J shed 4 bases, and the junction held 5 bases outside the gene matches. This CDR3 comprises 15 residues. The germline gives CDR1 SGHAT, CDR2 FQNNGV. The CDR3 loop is CASSSRLAGVYEQYF. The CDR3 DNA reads TGTGCCAGCAGCTCCCGACTAGCGGGAGTGTACGAGCAGTACTTC.